This record looks at one T cell receptor (beta chain) sequence and its context. Antigen: not known. In germline, CDR1 is SGHRS, CDR2 YFSETQ. The CDR3 is 16 amino acids. V lost 1 base to trimming and J lost 2 bases; unmatched junction nucleotides: 7. Using immunoSEQ multiplex PCR, the repertoire was profiled, and TCRdb retains in-frame clones only, with some absent. The profile shows approximately 2,200,000 clones, about 92% of them singletons. The data belong to a study of shared clonotypes between healthy human individuals. General observations from the study: Among the subsets, naive ones generally showed larger estimated richness than memory ones. The sharing of about 5% of naive CD4 clonotypes was seen across a handful of donors.

Naive CD8 cells lacked CD45RO, underwent positive selection for CCR7 and left out terminally differentiated effector memory CD45RA+ cells. Caucasian adults living in Nashville, Tennessee, provided all samples. The genes are TRBV5-1 and TRBJ2-3; 7 bases are a match to TRBD1. The material sequenced was naive CD8+ T cells from PBMCs. This sequence was found in a man aged 18 to 30 in good health. Some clones in this sample may be carry-over from other donors' samples. The CDR3 DNA follows: TGCGCCAGCAGCTTGTACTCCGGGACAGTCACAGATACGCAGTATTTT. Translating gives CASSLYSGTVTDTQYF.